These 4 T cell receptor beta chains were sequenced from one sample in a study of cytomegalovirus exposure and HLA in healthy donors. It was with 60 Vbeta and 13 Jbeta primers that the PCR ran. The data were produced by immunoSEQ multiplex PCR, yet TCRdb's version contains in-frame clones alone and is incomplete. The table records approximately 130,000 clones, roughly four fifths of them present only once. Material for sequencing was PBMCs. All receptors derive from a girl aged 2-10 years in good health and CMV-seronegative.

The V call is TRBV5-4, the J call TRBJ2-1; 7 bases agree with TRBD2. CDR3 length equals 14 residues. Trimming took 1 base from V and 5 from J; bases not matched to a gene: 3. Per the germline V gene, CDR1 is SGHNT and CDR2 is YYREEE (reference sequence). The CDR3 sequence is CASSLLAVDNEQFF. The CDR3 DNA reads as TGTGCCAGCAGCTTGCTAGCGGTGGACAATGAGCAGTTCTTC.

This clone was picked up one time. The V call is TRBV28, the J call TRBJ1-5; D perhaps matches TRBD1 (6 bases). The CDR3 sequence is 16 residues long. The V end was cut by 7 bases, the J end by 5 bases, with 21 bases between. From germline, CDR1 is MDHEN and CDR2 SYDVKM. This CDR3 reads CASTNREGGRDQPQHF. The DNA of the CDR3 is TGTGCCAGCACCAATAGGGAGGGGGGCCGGGATCAGCCCCAGCATTTT.

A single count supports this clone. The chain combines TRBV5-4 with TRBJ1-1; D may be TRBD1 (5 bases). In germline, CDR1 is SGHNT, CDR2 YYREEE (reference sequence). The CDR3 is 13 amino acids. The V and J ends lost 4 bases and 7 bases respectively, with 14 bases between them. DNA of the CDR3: TGTGCCAGCAGCGGGGCCGGACACCTTGAAGCTTTCTTT. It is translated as CASSGAGHLEAFF.

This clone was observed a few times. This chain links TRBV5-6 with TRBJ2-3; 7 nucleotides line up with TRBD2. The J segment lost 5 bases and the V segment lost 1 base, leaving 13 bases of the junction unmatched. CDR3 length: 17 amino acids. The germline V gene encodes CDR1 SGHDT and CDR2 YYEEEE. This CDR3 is CASSLSPGGSRLDTQYF. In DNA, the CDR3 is TGTGCCAGCAGCTTGTCTCCAGGCGGGAGCCGTCTAGATACGCAGTATTTT. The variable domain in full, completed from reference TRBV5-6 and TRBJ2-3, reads DAGVTQSPTHLIKTRGQQVTLRCSPKSGHDTVSWYQQALGQGPQFIFQYYEEEERQRGNFPDRFSGHQFPNYSSELNVNALLLGDSALYLCASSLSPGGSRLDTQYFGPGTRLTVL.